The next 20 T cell receptor beta chains were all read from a single sample in a study of blood T cell repertoires in COVID-19. Only in-frame clones appear in the TCRdb table, and some are missing; sequencing was by immunoSEQ multiplex PCR. The sample contains tens of thousands of clones, approximately 74% of which appear only once. What was sequenced was peripheral blood. The receptors were sampled from a human donor with acute or convalescent COVID-19. The donor label of this sample is uncertain.

The chain has TRBV11-3 and TRBJ2-1; TRBD1 might be the D (7 bases). Germline CDR1 and CDR2: SGHNT and YENEEA. The CDR3 length is 14 residues. Deletions cut 7 bases from V and 7 bases from J, with 17 bases between. This CDR3 is CASTPGAGGNEQFF. The CDR3 bases are TGTGCCAGCACCCCGGGGGCAGGGGGTAATGAGCAGTTCTTC.

The V call is TRBV9, the J call TRBJ2-2, with a possible D match to TRBD1 (5 bases). From germline, CDR1 is SGDLS and CDR2 YYNGEE. Between the trimmed V and J ends, which lost 0 bases and 2 bases, there was a span of 11 bases. The CDR3 totals 16 residues. As DNA, the CDR3 is TGTGCCAGCAGCGTAGGGCAGGGCCAAAACACCGGGGAGCTGTTTTTT. Its translation: CASSVGQGQNTGELFF.

Only one count was recorded for this clone. J is TRBJ2-4 and V is TRBV5-6; TRBD2 is a possible D gene (5 bases). The CDR3 is 14 amino acids. CDR1 SGHDT and CDR2 YYEEEE come from the germline V gene. V lost 4 bases and J 9 bases, leaving 17 bases between the germline ends. This CDR3 is CASSLTVPGGIQYF. As DNA, the CDR3 is TGTGCCAGCAGCCTTACCGTCCCCGGAGGCATTCAGTACTTC.

The chain has TRBV7-8 and TRBJ2-1; 8 nucleotides line up with TRBD1. J lost 4 bases, V lost 8 bases, and 10 bases had no gene match. CDR1 is SGHVS and CDR2 is FQNEAQ in the germline V gene. The CDR3 totals 15 residues. CDR3 in amino acids: CASAPDRGIYNEQFF. CDR3 nucleotide sequence: TGTGCCAGCGCTCCCGACAGGGGCATTTACAATGAGCAGTTCTTC.

V is TRBV6-2 or TRBV6-3 and J is TRBJ2-7; TRBD1 aligns across 10 bases. V was pared by 7 bases and J by 4 bases, with 7 bases of the junction left unmatched. In germline, CDR1 is MNHEY, CDR2 SVGEGT. The CDR3 spans 14 residues. Written as DNA, the CDR3 is TGTGCCAGCAACCCGAGACAGGGGGCGTACGAGCAGTACTTC. Amino acids: CASNPRQGAYEQYF.

V and J are TRBV28 and TRBJ1-5; D perhaps matches TRBD1 (5 bases). V was cut by 6 bases and J by 0 bases, with 9 bases left in between. The CDR3 extends over 14 amino acids. Germline-derived CDR1 and CDR2 are MDHEN and SYDVKM. The CDR3, as DNA: TGTGCCAGCAGGGACAACTATAGCAATCAGCCCCAGCATTTT. This sequence encodes CASRDNYSNQPQHF.

This chain links TRBV7-2 with TRBJ2-5, with 12 nucleotides matching TRBD2. Germline values: CDR1 SGHTA, CDR2 FQGNSA. V lost 5 bases, J lost 2 bases, and 3 bases stayed unmatched. This CDR3 region has 15 residues. The CDR3: CASSPTSGRQETQYF. CDR3 DNA sequence: TGTGCCAGCAGCCCGACTAGCGGGAGACAAGAGACCCAGTACTTC. Complete variable domain (other parts from reference TRBV7-2 and TRBJ2-5): GAGVSQSPSNKVTEKGKDVELRCDPISGHTALYWYRQSLGQGLEFLIYFQGNSAPDKSGLPSDRFSAERTGGSVSTLTIQRTQQEDSAVYLCASSPTSGRQETQYFGPGTRLLVL.

The chain couples TRBV7-2 to TRBJ2-1, with 12 bases lining up with TRBD2. The CDR3 runs 15 residues. Germline assignment: CDR1 SGHTA and CDR2 FQGNSA. V lost 5 bases, J lost 7 bases, and 6 bases stayed unmatched. CDR3 sequence reads: CASSLLAGGGNEQFF. The CDR3 bases are TGTGCCAGCAGCCTACTAGCGGGAGGTGGGAATGAGCAGTTCTTC.

This clone was seen only a few times. The rearrangement uses TRBV3-1 (or the pseudogene TRBV3-2) and TRBJ1-4, with D perhaps matching TRBD1 (5 bases). Trimming took off 1 base at V and 5 bases at J, with 11 bases between the two ends. Germline CDR1 is LGHDT and CDR2 is YNNKEL (reference sequence). This CDR3 comprises 15 residues. The CDR3 DNA reads TGTGCCAGCAGCCAAGGAACAGGTACAAATGAAAAACTGTTTTTT. Its protein product is CASSQGTGTNEKLFF.

This chain links TRBV4-3 with TRBJ2-7; D gene unclear. This CDR3 is built from 17 residues. With 1 base removed from V and 0 bases from J, the gap between germline ends came to 16 bases. Germline values: CDR1 LGHNA, CDR2 YSLEER. This CDR3 reads CASSQGFAGRSSYEQYF. The CDR3 bases are TGCGCCAGCAGCCAAGGGTTCGCAGGCCGCAGCTCCTACGAGCAGTACTTC.

The chain joins TRBV5-1 to TRBJ1-2; 11 bases align to TRBD1. CDR1 is SGHRS and CDR2 is YFSETQ in the germline V gene. The CDR3 has 16 amino acids. Unmatched junction bases numbered 7, after V lost 3 bases and J lost 3 bases. CDR3 protein: CASSWAGQGDYYGYTF. The DNA for the CDR3 is TGCGCCAGCAGCTGGGCGGGACAGGGGGATTACTATGGCTACACCTTC.

This clone was seen a handful of times. The rearrangement links TRBV18 to TRBJ2-7; 7 nucleotides align to TRBD1. V lost 0 bases to trimming and J lost 5 bases; unmatched junction nucleotides: 4. The germline CDR1 and CDR2 sequences are KGHSH and LQKENI. CDR3 size: 14 residues. CDR3: CASSPPWDSNEQYV. For the CDR3, the DNA is TGTGCCAGCTCACCACCTTGGGACAGCAACGAGCAGTACGTC.

V and J are TRBV11-3 and TRBJ2-1; no clear D gene. CDR1 SGHNT and CDR2 YENEEA come from the germline V gene. The CDR3 loop spans 15 amino acids. V dropped 2 bases and J dropped 9 bases, with 17 bases sitting between them. The CDR3 DNA sequence: TGTGCCAGCAGCTTACGATCTGATCGGTTCGCTGAGCAGTTCTTC. This sequence encodes CASSLRSDRFAEQFF.

V is TRBV2 and J is TRBJ1-1; the D gene is possibly TRBD1 (6 bases). CDR1 and CDR2 (germline): SNHLY, FYNNEI. The length of the CDR3 is 13 residues. The germline V and J ends were trimmed by 6 bases and 6 bases, with 14 bases remaining between them. The CDR3 DNA reads TGTGCCAGCAGGGAAACAGGGCAGCCTGAAGCTTTCTTT. Its translation: CASRETGQPEAFF.

V is TRBV6-4 and J is TRBJ2-5; D possibly corresponds to TRBD1 (6 bases). This CDR3 is 14 amino acids long. Germline CDR1 and CDR2: MRHNA and SNTAGT. Deletions cut 11 bases from V and 2 bases from J, with 18 bases between. CDR3 sequence: CAEEGQGSQETQYF. In DNA, the CDR3 is TGTGCCGAAGAGGGGCAGGGGTCACAAGAGACCCAGTACTTC.

The rearrangement links TRBV27 to TRBJ2-6; 7 bases map to TRBD1. This CDR3 comprises 14 residues. Germline CDR1 MNHEY, CDR2 SMNVEV (reference sequence). V was pared by 6 bases and J by 2 bases, with 1 base of the junction left unmatched. For the CDR3, the DNA is TGTGCCAGCAGCGGACAGGCTGGGGCCAACGTCCTGACTTTC. Its translation is CASSGQAGANVLTF.

This clone occurred once. The CDR3 spells CASSNRGSDNQPQHF. Here the CDR3 DNA reads TGTGCCAGCAGTAACAGGGGGAGTGACAATCAGCCCCAGCATTTT. V and J are TRBV7-9 and TRBJ1-5; 8 positions match TRBD1. The J segment lost 3 bases and the V segment lost 6 bases, leaving 7 bases of the junction unmatched. CDR1 and CDR2 (germline): SEHNR, FQNEAQ (reference sequence). This CDR3 spans 15 amino acids. The entire variable domain, with the rest obtained from reference TRBV7-9 and TRBJ1-5, is as follows: DTGVSQNPRHKITKRGQNVTFRCDPISEHNRLYWYRQTLGQGPEFLTYFQNEAQLEKSRLLSDRFSAERPKGSFSTLEIQRTEQGDSAMYLCASSNRGSDNQPQHFGDGTRLSIL.

The V gene is TRBV5-8, the J gene TRBJ2-1; 9 bases agree with TRBD2. This CDR3 spans 14 amino acids. J gave up 6 bases and V 4 bases, and 5 bases lay outside the gene matches. Germline V CDR1 and CDR2: SGHTS, YDEGEE. CDR3 sequence reads: CASSLMTSGNEQFF. CDR3 sequence (DNA): TGTGCCAGCAGCCTCATGACTAGCGGCAATGAGCAGTTCTTC.

V usage is TRBV15 and J usage is TRBJ1-5; D is undetermined. Trimming took off 0 bases at V and 3 bases at J, with 9 bases between the two ends. CDR3 length equals 15 residues. CDR1 and CDR2 from the germline V gene are LNHNV and YYDKDF (reference sequence). The DNA for the CDR3 is TGTGCCACCAGCAGAGACGGGTCGAACAATCAGCCCCAGCATTTT. Protein product: CATSRDGSNNQPQHF.

This clone was recorded at least ten times. V is TRBV13 and J is TRBJ1-1, with TRBD1 matching 9 bases. With V trimmed by 5 bases and J by 6 bases, 4 bases remained unmatched. Germline loops: CDR1 PRHDT, CDR2 FYEKMQ (reference sequence). This CDR3 region has 13 residues. The CDR3 DNA follows: TGTGCCAGCAGCCGAAGACAGGGGGCTGAAGCTTTCTTT. Amino acids: CASSRRQGAEAFF.